The 17 T cell receptor beta chains below were found in one sample sequenced in a study of T cells in Graves' hyperthyroidism and ophthalmopathy. Authors of the study amplified TCR beta CDR3 regions from RNA transcripts. HTBI primers drove first-round RT-PCR of the TCR CDR3. MiXCR was run by TCRdb on the multiplex PCR reads, yielding one entry per CDR3 protein. The sample lists roughly 380,000 distinct CDR3 sequences; about 14% were seen once. Source material: blood. These receptors were obtained from a man aged 30 to 45 with Graves' hyperthyroidism that later progressed to Graves' ophthalmopathy.

This clonotype was found a few times. J is TRBJ1-3 and V is TRBV12-3 or TRBV12-4; the D gene is possibly TRBD1 (5 bases). The CDR3 totals 14 residues. The germline V and J ends were trimmed by 6 bases and 8 bases, with 17 bases remaining between them. DNA for the CDR3: TGTGCCAGCAGCCATACGACAGCTACGGACACCATATATTTT. As protein: CASSHTTATDTIYF.

This sequence joins TRBV4-2 and TRBJ1-6, with D perhaps TRBD1 (6 bases). Deletions cut 3 bases from V and 7 bases from J, with 16 bases between. CDR3 length equals 16 residues. Germline loops: CDR1 LGHNA, CDR2 YNFKEQ. The CDR3 loop reads CASSQEGGSGNSPLHF. As DNA, the CDR3 is TGTGCCAGCAGCCAGGAGGGGGGAAGCGGCAATTCACCCCTCCACTTT.

The V call is TRBV6-1, the J call TRBJ2-2; TRBD2 matches 15 bases. CDR1 is MNHNS, CDR2 SASEGT, per germline. The ends lost 6 bases at V and 1 base at J; junction bases unmatched: 6. The CDR3 consists of 18 residues. The CDR3: CASRRRTSGGGNTGELFF. The CDR3 coding sequence is TGTGCCAGCAGACGACGGACTAGCGGGGGGGGGAACACCGGGGAGCTGTTTTTT.

This clonotype showed up many times. The V gene is TRBV28, the J gene TRBJ1-5; D remains ambiguous. V lost 5 bases, J lost 0 bases, and 8 bases lay in between. The CDR3 sequence is 14 residues long. CDR1 is MDHEN and CDR2 is SYDVKM in the germline V gene. The CDR3 bases are TGTGCCAGCAGTAGTGGGCATAGCAATCAGCCCCAGCATTTT. Translated, it gives CASSSGHSNQPQHF. Based on the CDR3 plus reference TRBV28 and TRBJ1-5, the full variable domain is DVKVTQSSRYLVKRTGEKVFLECVQDMDHENMFWYRQDPGLGLRLIYFSYDVKMKEKGDIPEGYSVSREKKERFSLILESASTNQTSMYLCASSSGHSNQPQHFGDGTRLSIL.

This clonotype was observed at least ten times. The V call is TRBV7-8, the J call TRBJ1-1; tentatively, D is TRBD1 (6 bases). This CDR3 spans 16 amino acids. The V end lost 1 base, the J end lost 0 bases, and 12 bases lay between the germline ends. Germline V gene lookup returns CDR1 SGHVS and CDR2 FQNEAQ. This chain's CDR3 is CASSLDAGAMNTEAFF. The CDR3 nucleotides are TGTGCCAGCAGCTTAGATGCAGGGGCCATGAACACTGAAGCTTTCTTT.

DNA for the CDR3: TGTGCCAGCATCCCACAGGGTGGCTCCCAGAACACTGAAGCTTTCTTT. Its translation: CASIPQGGSQNTEAFF. The J gene is TRBJ1-1, the V gene TRBV28; maybe TRBD1 (6 bases). V lost 7 bases to trimming and J lost 1 base, with 19 bases between them. This CDR3 is built from 16 residues. The germline V gene has CDR1 MDHEN and CDR2 SYDVKM.

This clonotype has a count of ten or more. The gene calls are TRBV3-1 and TRBJ1-5, with 10 bases that match TRBD1. Germline CDR1 reads LGHDT; CDR2 reads YNNKEL (reference sequence). The CDR3 consists of 14 residues. The V and J ends lost 4 bases and 10 bases, in that order; junction bases with no gene match: 7. This chain's CDR3 is CASSLGTGAQPQHF. In DNA, the CDR3 is TGTGCCAGCAGCCTCGGGACAGGGGCCCAACCCCAGCATTTT.

Ten or more counts support this clonotype. The rearrangement uses TRBV11-3 and TRBJ2-7, with TRBD1 matching 10 bases. V gave up 5 bases and J gave up 5 bases; unmatched junction bases: 9. This CDR3 is built from 15 residues. CDR1 SGHNT and CDR2 YENEEA come from the germline V gene. The CDR3 loop is CASSDSGTGVNEQYF. The DNA for the CDR3 is TGTGCCAGCAGCGATTCCGGGACAGGGGTGAACGAGCAGTACTTC.

This clonotype has a count of ten or more. The rearrangement uses TRBV28 and TRBJ1-4, with D tentatively TRBD1 (6 bases). Germline V gene sequence: CDR1 MDHEN, CDR2 SYDVKM. The CDR3 covers 15 residues. The V gene lost 6 bases and the J gene lost 7 bases, with 18 bases spanning the gap. CDR3: CASRPPGGIGEKLFF. The CDR3 bases are TGTGCCAGCAGGCCCCCGGGGGGCATTGGTGAAAAACTGTTTTTT.

The rearrangement joins TRBV19 to TRBJ1-2; the D gene is possibly TRBD1 (5 bases). Trimming pared 8 bases from V and 4 bases from J, leaving 20 bases between. Looked up from germline, CDR1 is LNHDA and CDR2 is SQIVND (reference sequence). The CDR3 has 15 residues. The CDR3 nucleotides are TGTGCCAGTCATCAGGCCGGGACTTTAACCTATGGCTACACCTTC. It codes for CASHQAGTLTYGYTF.

This clonotype was found many times. The rearrangement uses TRBV11-2 and TRBJ2-2; maybe TRBD2 (5 bases). The CDR3 length is 14 residues. CDR1 is SGHAT, CDR2 FQNNGV, per germline. V was trimmed by 1 base and J by 4 bases, leaving 7 bases between them. The CDR3 DNA sequence: TGTGCCAGCAGCTTAGGAGGGAGCACCGGGGAGCTGTTTTTT. Translating it yields CASSLGGSTGELFF.

The chain employs TRBV19 and TRBJ1-1; D not resolved. Germline-derived CDR1 and CDR2 are LNHDA and SQIVND (reference sequence). This CDR3 is 15 amino acids long. The V and J ends lost 5 bases and 7 bases respectively, with 20 bases between them. Here the CDR3 DNA reads TGTGCCAGTAGTCGTCAAGGGCGGAGAGTTGGTGAAGCTTTCTTT. Protein sequence: CASSRQGRRVGEAFF.

This clonotype was detected ten times or more. The gene calls are TRBV7-9 and TRBJ2-2; 7 bases match TRBD2. This CDR3 has 15 amino acids. Germline loops: CDR1 SEHNR, CDR2 FQNEAQ (reference sequence). V trimming: 6 bases; J trimming: 4 bases; junction bases outside the gene matches: 8. The CDR3 loop is CASSPPTGGTGELFF. CDR3 nucleotide sequence: TGTGCCAGCAGTCCGCCTACGGGGGGCACCGGGGAGCTGTTTTTT.

This clonotype has only a few counts. V is TRBV7-9 and J is TRBJ1-1; the D gene is possibly TRBD1 (5 bases). Trimming left V 5 bases short and J 1 base short, with 20 bases between. The germline CDR1 and CDR2 sequences are SEHNR and FQNEAQ (reference sequence). The CDR3 runs 17 residues. CDR3 sequence reads: CASSNSRDAPGNTEAFF. For the CDR3, the DNA is TGTGCCAGCAGCAACAGCCGGGACGCACCGGGGAACACTGAAGCTTTCTTT.

This clonotype was seen only a few times. This clone may be a read error of a much larger clone one base away. This rearrangement joins TRBV28 to TRBJ2-5; D not certain. The CDR3 extends over 14 amino acids. The germline V gene has CDR1 MDHEN and CDR2 SYDVKM. The DNA for the CDR3 is TGTGCCACCATTCCTCGGACCTATCAAGAGGCCCAGTACTTC. Translating gives CATIPRTYQEAQYF.

This clonotype was recorded at least ten times. The chain employs TRBV7-9 and TRBJ2-7; D gene uncertain. The germline V gene has CDR1 SEHNR and CDR2 FQNEAQ (reference sequence). The length of the CDR3 is 12 residues. Trimming shortened V by 8 bases and J by 0 bases, and 8 bases separated the two germline ends. DNA of the CDR3: TGTGCCAGCGGTGGGCGCTCCTACGAGCAGTACTTC. Its translation: CASGGRSYEQYF.

CDR3 in DNA: TGTGCCACCCAAACCGGGACAGGTATTTACGAGCAGTACTTC. Translating it yields CATQTGTGIYEQYF. The gene calls are TRBV10-3 and TRBJ2-7; 8 nucleotides line up with TRBD1. The V gene's germline CDR1 is ENHRY and CDR2 SYGVKD. J was trimmed by 4 bases and V by 10 bases; bases with no gene match: 12. The CDR3 totals 14 residues.